This T cell receptor (beta chain) emerged from a study of blood T cells in healthy people across ages. Study information: Through template switching, about one barcoded beta molecule was captured per two T cells, as measured in model experiments.

Study-wide results and limits: With age, beta diversity per million T cells declined roughly linearly, significantly by 30 to 50.

The CDR3 covers 17 residues. Every donor provided 7.5 to 10 milliliters of peripheral blood. Points on this clonotype: Its specificity is not known.

A sample-barcoded 5' primer and a J-beta primer mix were used in a second PCR of roughly 7 to 11 cycles. Each CDR3 protein gets one entry after TCRdb re-called the 5' RACE reads with MiXCR. Found here are 1.5 million to 1.8 million distinct CDR3 sequences, about 42% of them singletons; the top ten hold about 4%. This rearrangement joins TRBV21-1 to TRBJ2-5; the table's TRBD2 call for D was not verified on the DNA. TRBV21-1 is deemed a pseudogene. Sequencing used blood. The clonotype originates from a woman aged 18-35 years in good health. The CDR3 DNA is TGTGCCAGCAGCAATGAATCTGAACTAGCGGACCAAGAGACCCAGTACTTC. The encoded protein is CASSNESELADQETQYF.